A single TCR beta chain is shown here with its context. There are 15 residues in the CDR3. Trimming took off 0 bases at V and 2 bases at J, with 6 bases between the two ends. Germline lookup yields CDR1 SGHRS and CDR2 YFSETQ. The sample belongs to a study of technical replicates of blood from a few donors. The method was immunoSEQ multiplex PCR; TCRdb's version includes in-frame clones alone and lacks a portion of them. The data hold 45,000 to 60,000 clones, with 85% to 95% observed a single time. This sequence was found in a human donor in good health. Some clones in this sample may be carry-over from other donors' samples. V gene TRBV5-1 combines with J gene TRBJ2-6; maybe TRBD2 (5 bases). Material for sequencing was PBMCs. CDR3 sequence reads: CASSLGTAGANVLTF. The CDR3 nucleotides are TGCGCCAGCAGCTTGGGGACTGCTGGGGCCAACGTCCTGACTTTC. The full variable domain, rest sourced from reference TRBV5-1 and TRBJ2-6, is KAGVTQTPRYLIKTRGQQVTLSCSPISGHRSVSWYQQTPGQGLQFLFEYFSETQRNKGNFPGRFSGRQFSNSRSEMNVSTLELGDSALYLCASSLGTAGANVLTFGAGSRLTVL.